The rows below give T cell receptor beta chains drawn from one sample of a study of OX40 agonist ivuxolimab in advanced cancers. Assay: immunoSEQ multiplex PCR; the TCRdb copy retains only in-frame clones and omits some. The data hold 35,000 to 45,000 clones, with less than 85% observed a single time. The source was CD4+ or CD8+ T cells sorted from blood, collected in a trial of the OX40 agonist ivuxolimab. The receptors here all came from an adult with an advanced solid tumor such as melanoma, head and neck, liver or kidney cancer. Each CDR3 is given with its conserved first and last residue. A D gene is named only where the DNA matches it firmly. Clone size appears in some rows only: once, few, many, or a class for an expanded clone.

abundance	j_gene	v_gene	d_gene	CDR3aa	CDR3nt
once	TRBJ2-3	TRBV29-1	-	CSARAGSPNQYF	TGCAGCGCTCGCGCAGGGTCACCAAATCAGTATTTT
-	TRBJ1-2	TRBV5-1	TRBD1	CASSPTGGNGYTF	TGCGCCAGCAGCCCGACAGGGGGCAATGGCTACACCTTC
-	TRBJ2-3	TRBV2	TRBD2	CASSVGTSGGDTQYF	TGTGCCAGCAGTGTCGGGACTAGCGGGGGAGATACGCAGTATTTT
-	TRBJ1-2	TRBV4-2	-	CASSQDRGRDGYTF	TGTGCCAGCAGCCAAGACAGAGGCAGGGATGGCTACACCTTC
-	TRBJ2-5	TRBV5-1	TRBD2	CASSLALAGGPETQYF	TGCGCCAGCAGCTTGGCTCTAGCGGGGGGGCCGGAGACCCAGTACTTC
-	TRBJ2-3	TRBV28	TRBD1	CASSPEDRRYRLTSTDTQYF	TGTGCCAGCAGTCCAGAGGACAGGAGATACCGCCTGACCAGCACAGATACGCAGTATTTT
-	TRBJ2-1	TRBV12-5	-	CASGWGEQFF	TGTGCTAGTGGTTGGGGTGAGCAGTTCTTC
-	TRBJ2-7	TRBV7-8	-	CASSSTGYSYEQYF	TGTGCCAGCAGCTCAACAGGGTACTCCTACGAGCAGTACTTC
-	TRBJ1-1	TRBV28	-	CASTTRYLNTEAFF	TGTGCCAGCACCACCAGGTACCTGAACACTGAAGCTTTCTTT
-	TRBJ2-1	TRBV2	-	CASSDSRNEQFF	TGTGCCAGCAGTGATTCTAGGAATGAGCAGTTCTTC
-	TRBJ2-2	TRBV4-3	TRBD2	CASSQDRGGNTGELFF	TGCGCCAGCAGCCAAGATCGGGGGGGGAACACCGGGGAGCTGTTTTTT
-	TRBJ2-1	TRBV11-2	-	CASSSYDGNEQFF	TGTGCCAGCAGCTCATATGACGGCAATGAGCAGTTCTTC
-	TRBJ2-5	TRBV7-6	-	CASSPPGTQYF	TGTGCCAGCAGCCCCCCGGGGACCCAGTACTTC
-	TRBJ2-3	TRBV2	-	CASSRGRDSSTDTQYF	TGTGCCAGCAGTCGCGGGCGGGACAGTAGCACAGATACGCAGTATTTT
-	TRBJ2-1	TRBV14	-	CASSHLYNEQFF	TGTGCCAGCAGCCACCTGTACAATGAGCAGTTCTTC
-	TRBJ2-3	TRBV4-1	-	CATSYGSLTDTQYF	TGCGCCACCAGCTATGGGTCTCTCACAGATACGCAGTATTTT
-	TRBJ2-3	TRBV29-1	TRBD2	CSVDGREGRTDTQYF	TGCAGCGTTGACGGGCGGGAGGGCCGGACAGATACGCAGTATTTT
-	TRBJ1-2	TRBV6-5	-	CASRPGRTPGYTF	TGTGCCAGCAGACCTGGCAGGACGCCTGGCTACACCTTC
-	TRBJ2-1	TRBV10-3	-	CAISERAGWDYNEQFF	TGTGCCATCAGTGAACGAGCAGGGTGGGACTACAATGAGCAGTTCTTC
-	TRBJ2-2	TRBV4-3	-	CASSQSPAPNTGELFF	TGCGCCAGCAGCCAGAGTCCTGCGCCGAACACCGGGGAGCTGTTTTTT
-	TRBJ2-3	TRBV2	-	CASSDLPEGFTDTQYF	TGTGCCAGCAGTGATCTGCCCGAGGGGTTCACAGATACGCAGTATTTT
-	TRBJ1-3	TRBV28	-	CASSPHSGSGNTIYF	TGTGCCAGCAGCCCTCACAGTGGGTCCGGAAACACCATATATTTT
-	TRBJ1-6	TRBV7-9	TRBD1	CATAGGNSPLHF	TGTGCAACCGCAGGGGGCAATTCACCCCTCCACTTT
-	TRBJ2-7	TRBV2	-	CASVQGYEQYF	TGTGCCAGCGTCCAGGGTTACGAGCAGTACTTC
few	TRBJ2-7	TRBV5-6	-	CASSSLNYEQYF	TGTGCCAGCAGCTCCCTGAACTACGAGCAGTACTTC
-	TRBJ2-7	TRBV28	TRBD2	CASSLGTSGRKEQYF	TGTGCCAGCAGTTTGGGGACTAGCGGGAGGAAGGAGCAGTACTTC
-	TRBJ2-7	TRBV5-5	TRBD1	CASSFWGSGQGSYEQYF	TGTGCCAGCAGCTTCTGGGGTTCAGGACAGGGGTCCTACGAGCAGTACTTC
few	TRBJ2-5	TRBV9	TRBD2	CASSPTTSSVVETQYF	TGTGCCAGCAGCCCAACGACTAGCAGCGTTGTCGAGACCCAGTACTTC
-	TRBJ1-2	TRBV10-3	TRBD1	CAISPSGGVHGYTF	TGTGCCATCTCCCCCTCAGGGGGCGTACATGGCTACACCTTC
-	TRBJ2-3	TRBV7-7	TRBD2	CASSLYASGDPSTDTQYF	TGTGCTAGCAGCTTATATGCTAGCGGGGACCCTAGCACAGATACGCAGTATTTT
-	TRBJ1-1	TRBV2	TRBD1	CASSRTGDTEAFF	TGTGCCAGCAGTAGGACAGGGGACACTGAAGCTTTCTTT